The rows below give T cell receptor beta chains drawn from one sample of a study of beta chain features in type 1 diabetes. Libraries were prepared by immunoSEQ multiplex PCR; TCRdb keeps only in-frame clonotypes and omits some of them. The data contain about 450,000 clones, roughly 10% of them seen just once; the ten biggest clones take up about 0.042%. Sequencing was done on a sample of naive CD4+ T cells from blood. The receptors derive from a woman between 18 and 29 years old in good health. The CDR3 runs from the conserved cysteine through the conserved F or W. D genes are given only for firm matches. Rows give clone size only sometimes, using once, few, many, or a class for an expanded clone.

.	TRBD2	TRBJ2-3	TRBV25-1	CASRPRGLAGSTDTQYF	TGTGCCAGCAGGCCAAGGGGACTAGCGGGAAGCACAGATACGCAGTATTTT
few	.	TRBJ1-1	TRBV7-9	CASSLGQHTEAFF	TGTGCCAGCAGCTTAGGCCAACACACTGAAGCTTTCTTT
.	.	TRBJ2-3	TRBV28	CASSPRNTQYF	TGTGCCAGCAGTCCCAGAAATACGCAGTATTTT
.	TRBD2	TRBJ2-3	TRBV10-3	CAISRTSGRASTDTQYF	TGTGCCATCAGCCGGACTAGCGGACGGGCTAGCACAGATACGCAGTATTTT
few	.	TRBJ1-4	TRBV7-2	CASSSWGRGLNEKLFF	TGTGCCAGCAGCTCATGGGGCAGAGGCCTTAATGAAAAACTGTTTTTT
few	TRBD1	TRBJ1-5	TRBV7-2	CASSFTGQGASQPQHF	TGTGCCAGCAGCTTTACGGGGCAGGGGGCAAGTCAGCCCCAGCATTTT
.	.	TRBJ2-7	TRBV19	CASSIVGTASYEQYF	TGTGCCAGTAGTATAGTGGGGACGGCTTCCTACGAGCAGTACTTC
few	.	TRBJ2-3	TRBV7-2	CASSLGVMGDTQYF	TGTGCCAGCAGCTTGGGGGTAATGGGAGATACGCAGTATTTT
many	.	TRBJ2-5	TRBV30	CAWDSAEETQYF	TGTGCCTGGGACAGTGCTGAAGAGACCCAGTACTTC
.	.	TRBJ1-6	TRBV25-1	CASSSGNSPLHF	TGTGCCAGCAGTAGTGGTAATTCACCCCTCCACTTT
.	TRBD1	TRBJ2-5	TRBV7-3	CASSPGQTQETQYF	TGTGCCAGCAGCCCGGGACAGACCCAAGAGACCCAGTACTTC
.	.	TRBJ2-3	TRBV5-1	CASSWGWQGSTDTQYF	TGCGCCAGCAGCTGGGGCTGGCAGGGGTCGACAGATACGCAGTATTTT
.	TRBD2	TRBJ2-1	TRBV28	CAEAGPYNEQFF	TGTGCGGAAGCGGGACCTTACAATGAGCAGTTCTTC
.	.	TRBJ2-1	TRBV4-3	CASSQDMGHRYNEQFF	TGCGCCAGCAGCCAAGATATGGGACACCGTTACAATGAGCAGTTCTTC
few	.	TRBJ2-7	TRBV11-1	CASSLISSYEQYF	TGTGCCAGCAGCTTAATCAGCTCCTACGAGCAGTACTTC
few	TRBD1	TRBJ1-5	TRBV30	CAWSFGQGALEPQHF	TGTGCCTGGTCTTTCGGACAGGGGGCGTTGGAGCCCCAGCATTTT
few	TRBD2	TRBJ2-1	TRBV2	CASISSGSRYNEQFF	TGTGCCAGCATTTCCAGCGGGAGCAGGTACAATGAGCAGTTCTTC
few	.	TRBJ2-1	TRBV28	CASSTSIVEQFF	TGTGCCAGCAGCACTAGCATTGTTGAGCAGTTCTTC
few	.	TRBJ2-7	TRBV7-2	CASSLPPILYEQYF	TGTGCCAGCAGCTTACCCCCCATCCTCTACGAGCAGTACTTC
.	TRBD1	TRBJ1-2	TRBV9	CASSDKRQGEYGYTF	TGTGCCAGCAGCGATAAAAGACAGGGTGAATATGGCTACACCTTC
.	.	TRBJ2-2	TRBV2	CASRTGELFF	TGTGCCAGCCGCACCGGGGAGCTGTTTTTT
many	.	TRBJ2-3	TRBV7-2	CASSLARATDTQYF	TGTGCCAGCAGCTTAGCGCGGGCTACAGATACGCAGTATTTT
.	.	TRBJ1-1	TRBV2	CASSEQGNTEAFF	TGTGCCAGCAGTGAACAGGGAAACACTGAAGCTTTCTTT
.	TRBD1	TRBJ2-7	TRBV30	CAWSPDRDRYEQYF	TGTGCCTGGAGTCCCGACAGGGACCGCTACGAGCAGTACTTC
.	.	TRBJ1-5	TRBV19	CASSRIPQDGQHF	TGTGCCAGTAGTAGGATCCCCCAGGACGGCCAGCATTTT
many	.	TRBJ2-5	TRBV7-9	CASTPGAAQETQYF	TGTGCCAGCACCCCCGGGGCGGCACAAGAGACCCAGTACTTC
once	.	TRBJ1-1	TRBV6-5	CASSYRRENTEAFF	TGTGCCAGCAGTTACCGACGTGAGAACACTGAAGCTTTCTTT
.	.	TRBJ2-7	TRBV9	CASSVGVLRGPYEQYF	TGTGCCAGCAGCGTAGGTGTGCTACGGGGCCCCTACGAGCAGTACTTC
few	.	TRBJ1-1	TRBV13	CASSHSTDPMNTEAFF	TGTGCCAGCAGCCATTCGACAGATCCCATGAACACTGAAGCTTTCTTT
many	.	TRBJ1-5	TRBV30	CAWSRQGNQPQHF	TGTGCCTGGAGTAGACAGGGCAATCAGCCCCAGCATTTT
.	.	TRBJ1-2	TRBV5-6	CASSLSGYGYTF	TGTGCCAGCAGCTTGTCAGGCTATGGCTACACCTTC
few	.	TRBJ2-5	TRBV30	CAWSVGWRGETQYF	TGTGCCTGGAGTGTCGGCTGGAGGGGAGAGACCCAGTACTTC
.	.	TRBJ1-1	TRBV21-1	CASSAGHQNTEAFF	TGTGCCAGCAGCGCGGGACATCAGAACACTGAAGCTTTCTTT
few	TRBD2	TRBJ2-3	TRBV6-5	CASSRTSGRWDTQYF	TGTGCCAGCAGTCGGACTAGCGGGAGATGGGATACGCAGTATTTT
.	TRBD1	TRBJ1-1	TRBV27	CASSRTGTAFF	TGTGCCAGCAGTAGGACAGGGACAGCTTTCTTT
.	.	TRBJ1-1	TRBV4-2	CACAGRSEAFF	TGTGCCTGCGCAGGGCGCTCTGAAGCTTTCTTT
few	TRBD2	TRBJ2-7	TRBV9	CASSPGPLAGGYEQYF	TGTGCCAGCAGCCCAGGGCCCCTAGCGGGAGGTTACGAGCAGTACTTC
.	TRBD2	TRBJ2-5	TRBV7-9	CASGLAGGQETQYF	TGTGCCAGCGGGCTAGCGGGGGGCCAAGAGACCCAGTACTTC
few	.	TRBJ2-1	TRBV18	CASSPGLDGYNEQFF	TGTGCCAGCTCACCGGGACTCGACGGGTACAATGAGCAGTTCTTC
few	.	TRBJ1-5	TRBV29-1	CSVTGQGFNQPQHF	TGCAGCGTTACGGGGCAGGGCTTCAATCAGCCCCAGCATTTT
.	.	TRBJ2-5	TRBV7-2	CASRPTSQETQYF	TGTGCCAGCAGACCGACCAGCCAAGAGACCCAGTACTTC
.	TRBD2	TRBJ2-1	TRBV7-9	CASSLFALAGQEQFF	TGTGCCAGCAGCTTATTTGCGCTAGCGGGACAAGAGCAGTTCTTC
.	.	TRBJ2-3	TRBV29-1	CSARTDTQYF	TGCAGCGCCCGCACAGATACGCAGTATTTT
few	.	TRBJ1-5	TRBV29-1	CSVTQGISNQPQHF	TGCAGCGTTACACAGGGAATTAGCAATCAGCCCCAGCATTTT
.	TRBD2	TRBJ2-2	TRBV11-2	CASSSTSGATNTGELFF	TGTGCCAGCAGTTCGACTAGCGGGGCAACGAACACCGGGGAGCTGTTTTTT
few	TRBD1	TRBJ2-1	TRBV29-1	CSVEDPTGRTYNEQFF	TGCAGCGTTGAAGACCCGACAGGGCGCACCTACAATGAGCAGTTCTTC
few	TRBD1	TRBJ1-3	TRBV7-2	CASSLRQGASSGNTIYF	TGTGCCAGCAGCCTCAGACAGGGAGCCTCCTCTGGAAACACCATATATTTT
.	TRBD2	TRBJ2-5	TRBV7-8	CASSLVQGGRPGETQYF	TGTGCCAGCAGCTTAGTGCAGGGAGGGAGACCGGGAGAGACCCAGTACTTC
.	.	TRBJ2-1	TRBV2	CASLPTRSSYNEQFF	TGTGCCAGCCTTCCTACTCGGAGCTCCTACAATGAGCAGTTCTTC
few	.	TRBJ2-7	TRBV6-5	CASSPGHHEQYF	TGTGCCAGCAGTCCAGGTCACCACGAGCAGTACTTC
.	.	TRBJ1-2	TRBV7-2	CASSLDRGPNYGYTF	TGTGCCAGCAGCTTAGATCGGGGCCCCAACTATGGCTACACCTTC
few	.	TRBJ2-2	TRBV9	CASSASGELFF	TGTGCCAGCAGCGCCTCCGGGGAGCTGTTTTTT
few	.	TRBJ1-1	TRBV30	CAWSVIGGTEAFF	TGTGCCTGGAGTGTCATAGGGGGCACTGAAGCTTTCTTT
.	.	TRBJ2-6	TRBV2	CASLSGANVLTF	TGTGCCAGTCTCTCTGGGGCCAACGTCCTGACTTTC
.	TRBD2	TRBJ2-1	TRBV27	CASIRFGGSSYNEQFF	TGTGCCAGCATTAGGTTCGGCGGGAGCTCCTACAATGAGCAGTTCTTC
.	TRBD1	TRBJ2-7	TRBV29-1	CSAETGAPYEQYF	TGCAGCGCCGAAACAGGGGCGCCCTACGAGCAGTACTTC
.	.	TRBJ1-4	TRBV5-1	CASSQGPTNEKLFF	TGCGCCAGCAGCCAAGGACCAACTAATGAAAAACTGTTTTTT